This T cell receptor (beta chain) was captured by sequencing in a study of blood T cell repertoires in COVID-19. Germline V gene lookup returns CDR1 MNHNY and CDR2 SVGAGI (reference sequence). The V end lost 8 bases, the J end lost 4 bases, and 12 bases lay between the germline ends. This CDR3 has 14 amino acids. The data were produced by immunoSEQ multiplex PCR, yet TCRdb's version contains in-frame clones alone and is incomplete. Here the sample spans more than 200,000 clones, around 88% being singletons. Material: peripheral blood. The TCR originated in an elderly man with acute or convalescent COVID-19. The rearrangement links TRBV6-6 to TRBJ1-6; D may be TRBD1 (5 bases). The CDR3 region has the DNA TGTGCCAGCGAGCAGGGTGATTATAATTCACCCCTCCACTTT. Encoded protein: CASEQGDYNSPLHF.